Listed below are T cell receptor beta chains from one sample, sequenced in a study of CD8 T cells in Susac syndrome. One entry per CDR3 protein, called by TCRdb with MiXCR from the immunoSEQ multiplex PCR reads. The sample carries approximately 210,000 distinct CDR3 sequences, 85% to 95% recorded once. Sequenced material: CD4+ T cells from PBMCs. The receptors were gathered from a human donor with Susac syndrome. The CDR3 runs from the conserved cysteine through the conserved F or W. A D gene is named only where the DNA matches it firmly. Clone size is given for some rows only: seen once, a few or many times, or a class if the clone is expanded.

D	size	J	V	DNA	CDR3
-	once	TRBJ2-7	TRBV18	TGTGCCAGCTCAACCGGGCTTCCCCGAGGAGGCTCCTACGAGCAGTACTTC	CASSTGLPRGGSYEQYF
-	-	TRBJ1-2	TRBV19	TGTGCCAGTACGAGACAAATTAACTATGGCTACACCTTC	CASTRQINYGYTF
-	-	TRBJ1-2	TRBV9	TGTGCCAGCAGCGTAGTGAGTACAGGGAACTATGGCTACACCTTC	CASSVVSTGNYGYTF
TRBD2	-	TRBJ2-1	TRBV2	TGTGCCAGCAGTGAGGGACTAGCGGGGGGGTTCTTC	CASSEGLAGGFF
-	-	TRBJ1-6	TRBV4-1	TGCGCCAGCAGCCAAGATTCGGGCCCACATGAGGCTTCACCCCTCCACTTT	CASSQDSGPHEASPLHF
-	-	TRBJ1-1	TRBV6-2/TRBV6-3	TGTGCCAGCAGTTACCAGGGGACGCCGTACTCTGAAGCTTTCTTT	CASSYQGTPYSEAFF
-	-	TRBJ1-5	TRBV6-5	TGTGCCAGCAGTCTTGTCCAGGCCAATCAGCCCCAGCATTTT	CASSLVQANQPQHF
-	-	TRBJ2-1	TRBV13	TGTGCCAGCAGCTCCACTACCAATGAGCAGTTCTTC	CASSSTTNEQFF
-	-	TRBJ2-7	TRBV7-2	TGTGCCAGCAGCGGCAGGGGTTCCTACGAGCAGTACTTC	CASSGRGSYEQYF
-	-	TRBJ2-1	TRBV18	TGTGCCAGCTCACCAAGGGGCCTAGACAATGAGCAGTTCTTC	CASSPRGLDNEQFF
-	-	TRBJ2-7	TRBV19	TGTGCCAGTAGTATACCAGGACACTACGAGCAGTACTTC	CASSIPGHYEQYF
-	-	TRBJ1-2	TRBV28	TGTGCCAGCAGTTCCGGACAGCGCTATGGCTACACCTTC	CASSSGQRYGYTF
-	-	TRBJ1-2	TRBV29-1	TGCAGCGTTATCTTGGAGGGCTACACCTTC	CSVILEGYTF
-	-	TRBJ2-7	TRBV5-6	TGTGCCAGCACCCGAAGAGGGGTTCCCAAGGAGCAGTACTTC	CASTRRGVPKEQYF
TRBD1	-	TRBJ2-7	TRBV20-1	TGCAGTGCTGGACAGGGGATGAAGCAGTACTTC	CSAGQGMKQYF
-	-	TRBJ1-1	TRBV19	TGTGCCAGTAGTATAGTAGGGACACAAAAAGAAGCTTTCTTT	CASSIVGTQKEAFF
TRBD2	-	TRBJ2-4	TRBV20-1	TGCAGTGCTCCGGAGCGGGGGGGGTTAAACATTCAGTACTTC	CSAPERGGLNIQYF
-	-	TRBJ1-4	TRBV3-1	TGTGCCAGCAGCCAGGCGACAGGTGGCGGTGAAAAACTGTTTTTT	CASSQATGGGEKLFF
TRBD1	-	TRBJ1-3	TRBV9	TGTGCCAGCAGCCCGCGGACAGGGGGCACTGGAAACACCATATATTTT	CASSPRTGGTGNTIYF
-	-	TRBJ1-4	TRBV6-6	TGTGCCAGCAGTTACGAGCGGAGGGAACTGTTTTTT	CASSYERRELFF
-	-	TRBJ2-7	TRBV5-1	TGCGCCAGCAGCTTGGCCCCGGACGGCTACGAGCAGTACTTC	CASSLAPDGYEQYF
-	-	TRBJ2-1	TRBV6-2/TRBV6-3	TGTGCCAGCAGTTATACGGAGGCGGGTGAGCAGTTCTTC	CASSYTEAGEQFF
TRBD1	-	TRBJ1-5	TRBV20-1	TGCAGTGCTAGACTTGACAGGGGTAGCAATCAGCCCCAGCATTTT	CSARLDRGSNQPQHF
-	-	TRBJ2-2	TRBV11-2	TGTGCCAGCAGCTTAGTGGGCAGGAGATCTTTCACCGGGGAGCTGTTTTTT	CASSLVGRRSFTGELFF
-	-	TRBJ2-7	TRBV28	TGTGCCAGCAGTTTAGGGACAATTTACGAGCAGTACTTC	CASSLGTIYEQYF
TRBD1	-	TRBJ2-7	TRBV20-1	TGCAGTGCTAGGAAGACAGGGGCGTCCTACGAGCAGTACTTC	CSARKTGASYEQYF
-	-	TRBJ2-4	TRBV7-8	TGTGCCAGCAGCTCCCGTAGGACGGTAGCCAAAAACATTCAGTACTTC	CASSSRRTVAKNIQYF
-	-	TRBJ1-1	TRBV20-1	TGCAGTGCCCCGGCAGGGGTCGACACTGAAGCTTTCTTT	CSAPAGVDTEAFF
-	-	TRBJ1-6	TRBV7-3	TGTGCCAGCAGCCTTTACAGTAATTCACCCCTCCACTTT	CASSLYSNSPLHF
-	-	TRBJ1-1	TRBV2	TGTGCCAGCAGATCCTTCTGGGGCAGCACTGAAGCTTTCTTT	CASRSFWGSTEAFF
-	-	TRBJ1-2	TRBV6-5	TGTGCCAGCAGTCCCACGGGGGAGCAGGGAGGAGGCTACACCTTC	CASSPTGEQGGGYTF
-	-	TRBJ1-1	TRBV29-1	TGCAGCGTTGAAGTCTCGGGCTCTGAAGCTTTCTTT	CSVEVSGSEAFF